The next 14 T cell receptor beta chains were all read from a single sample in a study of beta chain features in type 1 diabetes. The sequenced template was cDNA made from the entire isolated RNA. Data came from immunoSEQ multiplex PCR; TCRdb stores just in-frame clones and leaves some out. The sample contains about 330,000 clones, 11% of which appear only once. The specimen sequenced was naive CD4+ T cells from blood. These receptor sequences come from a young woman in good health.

DNA of the CDR3: TGTGCCAGCAGCTCGACAGTGTATGGCTACACCTTC. Its protein is CASSSTVYGYTF. The chain has TRBV5-4 and TRBJ1-2; the D gene is possibly TRBD1 (5 bases). V dropped 3 bases and J dropped 5 bases, with 8 bases sitting between them. This CDR3 is built from 12 residues. Germline CDR1 reads SGHNT; CDR2 reads YYREEE (reference sequence).

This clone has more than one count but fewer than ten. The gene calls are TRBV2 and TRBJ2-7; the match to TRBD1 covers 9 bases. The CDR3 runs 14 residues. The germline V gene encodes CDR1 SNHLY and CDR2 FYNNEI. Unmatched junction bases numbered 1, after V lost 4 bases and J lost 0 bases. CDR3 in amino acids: CASSGTGVSYEQYF. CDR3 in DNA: TGTGCCAGCAGTGGGACAGGGGTCTCCTACGAGCAGTACTTC.

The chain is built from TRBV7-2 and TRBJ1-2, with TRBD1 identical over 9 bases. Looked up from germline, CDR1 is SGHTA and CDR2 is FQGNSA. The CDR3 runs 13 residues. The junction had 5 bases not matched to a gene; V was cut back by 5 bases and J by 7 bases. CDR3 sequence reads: CASSQRQGGGYTF. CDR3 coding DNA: TGTGCCAGCAGCCAGAGACAGGGGGGTGGCTACACCTTC.

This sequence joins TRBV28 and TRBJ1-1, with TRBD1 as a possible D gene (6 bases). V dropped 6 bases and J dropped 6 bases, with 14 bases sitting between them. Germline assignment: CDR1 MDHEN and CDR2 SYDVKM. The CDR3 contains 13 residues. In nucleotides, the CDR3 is TGTGCCAGCAGAAATACAGGGTATGCTGAAGCTTTCTTT. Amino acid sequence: CASRNTGYAEAFF.

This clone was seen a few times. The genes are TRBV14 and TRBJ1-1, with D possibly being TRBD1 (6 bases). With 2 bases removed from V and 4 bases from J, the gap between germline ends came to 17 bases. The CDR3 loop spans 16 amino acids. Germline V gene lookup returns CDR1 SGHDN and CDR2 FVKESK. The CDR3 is CASSQFLATGLTEAFF. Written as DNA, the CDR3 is TGTGCCAGCAGCCAATTTTTGGCCACAGGGCTCACTGAAGCTTTCTTT.

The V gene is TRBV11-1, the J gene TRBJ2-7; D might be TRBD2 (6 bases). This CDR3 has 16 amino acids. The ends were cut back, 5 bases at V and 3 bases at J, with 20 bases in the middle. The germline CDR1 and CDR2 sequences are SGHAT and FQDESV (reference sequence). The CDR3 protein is CASSAISPGLSYEQYF. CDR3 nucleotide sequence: TGTGCCAGCAGCGCTATTAGCCCGGGACTGAGCTACGAGCAGTACTTC.

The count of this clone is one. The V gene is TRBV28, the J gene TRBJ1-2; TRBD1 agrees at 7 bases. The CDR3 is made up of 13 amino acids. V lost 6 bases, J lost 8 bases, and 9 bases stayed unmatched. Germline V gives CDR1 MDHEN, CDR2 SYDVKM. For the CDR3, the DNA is TGTGCCAGCAGGTTACAGGGGCTGAACGGCTACACCTTC. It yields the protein CASRLQGLNGYTF.

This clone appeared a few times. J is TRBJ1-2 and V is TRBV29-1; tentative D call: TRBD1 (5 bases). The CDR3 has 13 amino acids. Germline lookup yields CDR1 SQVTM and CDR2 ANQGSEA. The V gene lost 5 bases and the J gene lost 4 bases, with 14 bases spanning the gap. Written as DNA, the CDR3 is TGCAGCGTTAGACGACAGTCGATCTATGGCTACACCTTC. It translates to CSVRRQSIYGYTF.

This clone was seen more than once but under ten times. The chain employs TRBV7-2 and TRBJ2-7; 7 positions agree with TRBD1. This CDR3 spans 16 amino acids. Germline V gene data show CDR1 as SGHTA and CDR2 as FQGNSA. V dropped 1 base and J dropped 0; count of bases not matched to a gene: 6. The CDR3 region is CASSLDPGTASYEQYF. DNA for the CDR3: TGTGCCAGCAGCTTAGATCCGGGGACAGCCTCCTACGAGCAGTACTTC.

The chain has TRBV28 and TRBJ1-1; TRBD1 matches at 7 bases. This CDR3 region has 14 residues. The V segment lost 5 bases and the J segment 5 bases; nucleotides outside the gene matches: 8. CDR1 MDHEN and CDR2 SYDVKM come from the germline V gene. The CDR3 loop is CASSPPTGRTEAFF. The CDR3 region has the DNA TGTGCCAGCAGTCCCCCGACAGGGAGAACTGAAGCTTTCTTT.

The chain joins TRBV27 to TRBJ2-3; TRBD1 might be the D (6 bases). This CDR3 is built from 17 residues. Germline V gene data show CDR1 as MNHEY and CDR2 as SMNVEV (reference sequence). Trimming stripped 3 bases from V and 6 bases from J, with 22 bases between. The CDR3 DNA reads TGTGCCAGCAGTTTTCGCCAGGACAGAGCTCGAATCGATACGCAGTATTTT. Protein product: CASSFRQDRARIDTQYF.

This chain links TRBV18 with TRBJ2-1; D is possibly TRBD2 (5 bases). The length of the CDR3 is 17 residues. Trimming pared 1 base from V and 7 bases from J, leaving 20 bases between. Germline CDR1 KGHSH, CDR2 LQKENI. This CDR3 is CASSPLPFNGNLNEQFF. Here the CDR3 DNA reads TGTGCCAGCTCACCACTCCCGTTTAACGGGAATTTGAATGAGCAGTTCTTC.

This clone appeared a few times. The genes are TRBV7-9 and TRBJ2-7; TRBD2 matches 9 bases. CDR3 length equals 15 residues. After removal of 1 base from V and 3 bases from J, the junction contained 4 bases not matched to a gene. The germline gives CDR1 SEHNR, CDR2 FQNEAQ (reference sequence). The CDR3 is CASSLGTSGFYEQYF. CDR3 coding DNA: TGTGCCAGCAGCTTAGGCACTAGCGGGTTCTACGAGCAGTACTTC.

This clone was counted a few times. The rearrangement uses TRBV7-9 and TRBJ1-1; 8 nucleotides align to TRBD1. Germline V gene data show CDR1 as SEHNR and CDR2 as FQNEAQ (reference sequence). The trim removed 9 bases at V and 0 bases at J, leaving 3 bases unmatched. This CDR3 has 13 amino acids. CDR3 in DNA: TGTGCCAGTTTCAGGGGGCTGAACACTGAAGCTTTCTTT. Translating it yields CASFRGLNTEAFF.